Following are 7 T cell receptor beta chains from one sample sequenced in a study of blood T cells in healthy people across ages. It was with a sample-barcoded 5' primer and a J-beta primer mix that a second PCR of about 6 to 11 cycles was run. TCRdb re-analysed the 5' RACE reads in MiXCR, keeping a single row per CDR3 protein. The table shows roughly 1,800,000 distinct CDR3 sequences, with around half occurring only once. The specimen was blood. These TCRs come from a woman between 35 and 50 years old in good health.

The chain uses TRBV6-5 and TRBJ2-5; 10 positions agree with TRBD1. Per the germline V gene, CDR1 is MNHEY and CDR2 is SVGAGI. V lost 8 bases and J lost 5; bases outside the gene matches: 5. The CDR3 has 13 residues. The CDR3, as DNA: TGTGCCAGCTGCCGGGACAGGGGTGAGACCCAGTACTTC. It encodes CASCRDRGETQYF.

Worth noting for this clonotype: The germline gene is not matched at one end of the junction; a read error may be the cause. The chain combines TRBV12-3 or TRBV12-4 with TRBJ2-3; 12 bases align to TRBD2. This CDR3 is built from 17 residues. The CDR3 reads CARSLPLTSGGTDTQYF. CDR3 bases: TGTGCCCGCAGTTTGCCCTTGACTAGCGGGGGAACAGATACGCAGTATTTT.

This chain connects TRBV27 to TRBJ2-1; weak D call: TRBD2 (5 bases). The V end was cut by 5 bases, the J end by 0 bases, with 14 bases between. Germline values: CDR1 MNHEY, CDR2 SMNVEV (reference sequence). CDR3 length: 16 amino acids. The CDR3 protein is CASSGQRWSSYNEQFF. The CDR3 DNA reads TGTGCCAGCAGTGGGCAGCGGTGGAGCTCCTACAATGAGCAGTTCTTC.

This chain uses TRBV6-5 with TRBJ1-2; D possibly corresponds to TRBD1 (5 bases). The germline V and J ends were trimmed by 4 bases and 2 bases, with 11 bases remaining between them. This CDR3 contains 14 residues. Germline V gene data show CDR1 as MNHEY and CDR2 as SVGAGI. CDR3 amino acids: CASSSRALNYGYTF. CDR3 DNA sequence: TGTGCCAGCAGTTCCAGGGCGTTAAACTATGGCTACACCTTC.

This clonotype came up a few times. This chain joins TRBV12-3 or TRBV12-4 and TRBJ2-1, with 7 positions matching TRBD2. The ends lost 0 bases at V and 1 base at J; junction bases unmatched: 9. The CDR3 totals 18 residues. The CDR3 coding sequence is TGTGCCAGCAGTTTAGCGAGACTAGCTTCGGGGTCCTACAATGAGCAGTTCTTC. It encodes CASSLARLASGSYNEQFF.

This clonotype occurred a few times. This rearrangement joins TRBV5-1 to TRBJ1-1, with D hard to call. The length of the CDR3 is 12 residues. Between the trimmed V and J ends, which lost 5 bases and 1 base, there was a span of 6 bases. Germline-derived CDR1 and CDR2 are SGHRS and YFSETQ. The CDR3 spells CASSKENTEAFF. Here the CDR3 DNA reads TGCGCCAGCAGTAAGGAGAACACTGAAGCTTTCTTT.

The chain couples TRBV7-9 to TRBJ2-1; D remains ambiguous. The CDR3 has 12 amino acids. The germline CDR1 and CDR2 sequences are SEHNR and FQNEAQ (reference sequence). CDR3 DNA: TGTGCTTTGGGCAAAAGTGGCAATGAGCAGTTCTTC. Residues: CALGKSGNEQFF.